Below, one T cell receptor beta chain is given with its context. The CDR3 length is 14 residues. Germline V gene lookup returns CDR1 MNHEY and CDR2 SMNVEV (reference sequence). V lost 1 base to trimming and J lost 4 bases; unmatched junction nucleotides: 3. The record originates from a study of T cell changes during pregnancy in multiple sclerosis. Clones were sequenced by immunoSEQ multiplex PCR, and TCRdb holds only the in-frame ones, with some missing. The table has about 41,000 clones, roughly 90% seen once. Here the sequenced sample was CD8+ T cells from peripheral blood mononuclear cells, taken in the third trimester of pregnancy. The TCR sequence derives from a female donor with multiple sclerosis, enrolled in a pregnancy study. The chain carries TRBV27 and TRBJ1-1; TRBD1 matches 7 bases. CDR3 bases: TGTGCCAGCAGTTTATACAGGGGAAGCACTGAAGCTTTCTTT. This codes for CASSLYRGSTEAFF.